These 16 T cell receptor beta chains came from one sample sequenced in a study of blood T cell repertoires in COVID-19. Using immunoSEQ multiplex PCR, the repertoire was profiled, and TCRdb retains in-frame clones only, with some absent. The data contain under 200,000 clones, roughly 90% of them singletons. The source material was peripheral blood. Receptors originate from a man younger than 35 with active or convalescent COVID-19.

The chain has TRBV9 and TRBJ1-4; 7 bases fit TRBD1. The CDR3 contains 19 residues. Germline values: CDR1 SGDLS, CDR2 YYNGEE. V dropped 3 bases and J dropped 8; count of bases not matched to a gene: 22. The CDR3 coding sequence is TGTGCCAGCAGCGCCGACCTAGGGGGAGAGGGGGCGCCCCCAGAAAAACTGTTTTTT. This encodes CASSADLGGEGAPPEKLFF. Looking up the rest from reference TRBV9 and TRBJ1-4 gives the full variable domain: DSGVTQTPKHLITATGQRVTLRCSPRSGDLSVYWYQQSLDQGLQFLIQYYNGEERAKGNILERFSAQQFPDLHSELNLSSLELGDSALYFCASSADLGGEGAPPEKLFFGSGTQLSVL.

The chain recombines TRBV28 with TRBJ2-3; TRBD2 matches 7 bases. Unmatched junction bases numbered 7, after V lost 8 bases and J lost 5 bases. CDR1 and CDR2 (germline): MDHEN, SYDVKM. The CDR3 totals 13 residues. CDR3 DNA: TGTGCCAGCGGAGGGAGGGAGCTAGATACGCAGTATTTT. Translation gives CASGGRELDTQYF.

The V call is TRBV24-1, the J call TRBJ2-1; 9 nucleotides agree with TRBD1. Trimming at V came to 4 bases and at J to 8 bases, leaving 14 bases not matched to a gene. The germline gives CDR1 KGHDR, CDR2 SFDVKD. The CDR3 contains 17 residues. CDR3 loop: CATSESPGQGSGDEQFF. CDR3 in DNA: TGTGCCACCAGTGAATCTCCGGGACAGGGTTCAGGGGATGAGCAGTTCTTC.

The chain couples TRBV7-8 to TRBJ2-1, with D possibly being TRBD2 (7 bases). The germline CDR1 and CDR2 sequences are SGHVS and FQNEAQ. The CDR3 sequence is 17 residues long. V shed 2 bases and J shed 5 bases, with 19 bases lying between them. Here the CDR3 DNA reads TGTGCCAGCAGCTTATTTCTCACCGGGGGGCAGAACAATGAGCAGTTCTTC. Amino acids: CASSLFLTGGQNNEQFF.

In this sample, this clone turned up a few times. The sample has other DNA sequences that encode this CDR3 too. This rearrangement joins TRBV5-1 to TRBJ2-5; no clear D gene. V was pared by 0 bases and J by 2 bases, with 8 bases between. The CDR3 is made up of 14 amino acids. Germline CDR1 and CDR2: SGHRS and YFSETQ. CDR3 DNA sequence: TGCGCCAGCAGCTTGGATAGAGCACAAGAGACCCAGTACTTC. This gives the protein CASSLDRAQETQYF.

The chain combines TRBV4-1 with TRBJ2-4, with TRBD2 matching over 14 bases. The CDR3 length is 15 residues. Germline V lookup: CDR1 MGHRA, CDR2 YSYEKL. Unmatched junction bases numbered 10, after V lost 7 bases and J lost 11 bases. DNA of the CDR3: TGCGCCAGCAACCCCGGGACTAGCGGGAGATTAGTTCAGTACTTC. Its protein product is CASNPGTSGRLVQYF.

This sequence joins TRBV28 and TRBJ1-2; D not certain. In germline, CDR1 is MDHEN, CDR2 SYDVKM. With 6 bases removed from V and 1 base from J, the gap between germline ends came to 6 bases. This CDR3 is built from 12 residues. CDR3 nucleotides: TGTGCCAGCAGCCGGGATAACTATGGCTACACCTTC. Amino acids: CASSRDNYGYTF.

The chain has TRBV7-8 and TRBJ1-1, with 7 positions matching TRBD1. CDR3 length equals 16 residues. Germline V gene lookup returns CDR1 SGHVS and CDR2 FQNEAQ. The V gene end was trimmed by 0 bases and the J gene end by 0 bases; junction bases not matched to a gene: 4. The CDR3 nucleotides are TGTGCCAGCAGCTTAGCGACAGGGACCCTGAACACTGAAGCTTTCTTT. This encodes CASSLATGTLNTEAFF.

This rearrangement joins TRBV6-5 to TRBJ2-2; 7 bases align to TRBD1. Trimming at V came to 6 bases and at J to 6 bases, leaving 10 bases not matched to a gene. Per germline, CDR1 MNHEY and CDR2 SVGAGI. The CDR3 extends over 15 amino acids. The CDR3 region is CASSRGTVASGELFF. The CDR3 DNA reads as TGTGCCAGCAGCAGAGGGACAGTAGCCTCCGGGGAGCTGTTTTTT.

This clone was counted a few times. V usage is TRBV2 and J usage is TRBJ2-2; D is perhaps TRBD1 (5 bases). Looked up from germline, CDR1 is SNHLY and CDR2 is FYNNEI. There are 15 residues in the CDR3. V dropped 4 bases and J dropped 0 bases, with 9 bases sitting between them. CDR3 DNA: TGTGCCAGCAGTGTACAGGCCACGAACACCGGGGAGCTGTTTTTT. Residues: CASSVQATNTGELFF.

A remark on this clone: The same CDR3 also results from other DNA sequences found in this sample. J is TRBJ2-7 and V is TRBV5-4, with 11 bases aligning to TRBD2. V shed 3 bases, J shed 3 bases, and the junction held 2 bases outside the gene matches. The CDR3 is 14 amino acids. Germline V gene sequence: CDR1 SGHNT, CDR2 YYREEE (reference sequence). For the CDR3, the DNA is TGTGCCAGCAGCTCAACTAGCGGGAGCTACGAGCAGTACTTC. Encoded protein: CASSSTSGSYEQYF.

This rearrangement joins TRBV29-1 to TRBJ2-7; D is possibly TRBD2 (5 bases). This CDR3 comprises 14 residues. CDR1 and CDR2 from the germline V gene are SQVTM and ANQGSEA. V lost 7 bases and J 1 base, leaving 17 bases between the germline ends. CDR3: CSATSMGSSYEQYF. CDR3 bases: TGCAGCGCCACCTCGATGGGGAGTTCCTACGAGCAGTACTTC.

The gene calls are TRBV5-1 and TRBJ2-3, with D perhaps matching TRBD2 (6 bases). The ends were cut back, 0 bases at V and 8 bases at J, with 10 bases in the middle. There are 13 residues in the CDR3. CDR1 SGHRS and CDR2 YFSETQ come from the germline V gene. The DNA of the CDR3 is TGCGCCAGCAGCTTGGCCTTCGGGGGTACGCAGTATTTT. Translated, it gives CASSLAFGGTQYF.

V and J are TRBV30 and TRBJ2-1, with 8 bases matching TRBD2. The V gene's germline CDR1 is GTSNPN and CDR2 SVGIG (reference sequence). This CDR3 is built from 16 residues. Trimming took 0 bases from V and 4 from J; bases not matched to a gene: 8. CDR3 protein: CAWSVLGLAGYNEQFF. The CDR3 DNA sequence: TGTGCCTGGAGTGTACTTGGGCTAGCGGGTTACAATGAGCAGTTCTTC.

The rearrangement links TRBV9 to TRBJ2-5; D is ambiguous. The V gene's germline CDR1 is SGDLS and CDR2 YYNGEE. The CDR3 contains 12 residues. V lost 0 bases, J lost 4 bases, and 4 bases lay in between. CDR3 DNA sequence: TGTGCCAGCAGCGTAGGAGCAGAGACCCAGTACTTC. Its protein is CASSVGAETQYF.

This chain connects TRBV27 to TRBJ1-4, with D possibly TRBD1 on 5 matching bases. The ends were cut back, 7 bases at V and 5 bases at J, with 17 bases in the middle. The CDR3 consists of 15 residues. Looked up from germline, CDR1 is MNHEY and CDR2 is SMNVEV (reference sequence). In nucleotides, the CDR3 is TGTGCCAGCACCTCGTGGGGAGGGGAAAATGAAAAACTGTTTTTT. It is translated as CASTSWGGENEKLFF.